This TCR beta chain was sequenced during a study of cytomegalovirus exposure and HLA in healthy donors. The study, taken as a whole, reports: Only CMV serostatus was available as immune exposure information.

This clone was seen a few times. Its antigen is undetermined. The CDR3 spans 15 residues. J was trimmed by 6 bases and V by 3 bases; bases with no gene match: 3. The germline V gene encodes CDR1 SGHTS and CDR2 YDEGEE. Primers for the PCR totalled 60 Vbeta and 13 Jbeta. The repertoire was sequenced with immunoSEQ multiplex PCR; TCRdb's copy has only in-frame clones and lacks some. The profile covers around 40,000 clones, with over 60% appearing a single time and around 4% taken by the ten largest. Material for sequencing was PBMCs. The receptor was derived from a middle-aged man in good health and CMV-seronegative. This sequence joins TRBV5-8 and TRBJ1-4, with 12 bases fitting TRBD1. This CDR3 reads CASSWGQGADEKLFF. CDR3 coding DNA: TGTGCCAGCAGCTGGGGACAGGGGGCCGATGAAAAACTGTTTTTT.